This T cell receptor beta chain derives from a study of T cell responses to AZD1222 COVID-19 vaccine. Clones were sequenced by immunoSEQ multiplex PCR, and TCRdb holds only the in-frame ones, with some missing. The top ten clones hold 6.3% of a sample with 100,000 to 150,000 clones, approximately 88% of them seen once. Trimming left V 3 bases short and J 7 bases short, with 9 bases between. CDR1 and CDR2 from the germline V gene are SNHLY and FYNNEI. The CDR3 is made up of 12 amino acids. The chain joins TRBV2 to TRBJ2-5, with D possibly TRBD1 on 6 matching bases. The material sequenced was peripheral blood, taken on day 0 of AZD1222 vaccination. The TCR sequence derives from an adult in good health. In DNA form, the CDR3 reads TGTGCCAGCAGTGAGAGGGGGATGACCCAGTACTTC. It codes for CASSERGMTQYF.